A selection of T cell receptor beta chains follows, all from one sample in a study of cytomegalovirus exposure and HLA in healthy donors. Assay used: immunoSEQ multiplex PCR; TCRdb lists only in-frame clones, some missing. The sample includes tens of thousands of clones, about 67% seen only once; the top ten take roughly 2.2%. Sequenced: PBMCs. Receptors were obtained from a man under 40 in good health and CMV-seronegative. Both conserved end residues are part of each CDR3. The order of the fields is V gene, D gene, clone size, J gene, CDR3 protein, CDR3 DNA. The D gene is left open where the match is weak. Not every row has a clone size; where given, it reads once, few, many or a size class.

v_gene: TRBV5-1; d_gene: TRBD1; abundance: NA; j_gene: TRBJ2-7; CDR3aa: CASSSGQGLDEQYF; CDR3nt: TGCGCCAGCAGCTCGGGACAGGGTCTGGACGAGCAGTACTTC
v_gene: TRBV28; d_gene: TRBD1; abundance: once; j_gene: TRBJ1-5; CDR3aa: CASSLQGANQPQHF; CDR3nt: TGTGCCAGCAGCCTACAGGGGGCCAATCAGCCCCAGCATTTT
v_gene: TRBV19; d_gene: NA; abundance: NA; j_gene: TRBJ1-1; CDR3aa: CASRPSLGNTEAFF; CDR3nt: TGTGCCAGTAGGCCCTCCCTCGGGAACACTGAAGCTTTCTTT
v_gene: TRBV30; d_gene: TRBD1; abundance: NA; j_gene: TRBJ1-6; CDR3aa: CACLDRGRTLHF; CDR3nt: TGTGCCTGTCTTGACAGGGGACGGACCCTCCACTTT
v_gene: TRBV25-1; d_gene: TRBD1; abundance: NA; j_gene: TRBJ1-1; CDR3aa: CASGGTQGTTLNTEAFF; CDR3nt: TGTGCCAGCGGGGGAACACAGGGGACCACTCTGAACACTGAAGCTTTCTTT
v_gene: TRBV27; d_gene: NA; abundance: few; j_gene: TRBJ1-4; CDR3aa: CASSPIPPQQGLYATNEKLFF; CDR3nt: TGTGCCAGCAGTCCTATACCCCCCCAGCAGGGATTATACGCAACTAATGAAAAACTGTTTTTT
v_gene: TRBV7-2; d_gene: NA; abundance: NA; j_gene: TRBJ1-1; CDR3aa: CASSPRPNTEAFF; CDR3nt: TGTGCCAGCAGCCCCCGTCCGAACACTGAAGCTTTCTTT
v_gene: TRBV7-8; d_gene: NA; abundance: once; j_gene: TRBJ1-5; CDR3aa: CASSLSGGNQPQHF; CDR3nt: TGTGCCAGCAGCTTGTCGGGGGGCAATCAGCCCCAGCATTTT
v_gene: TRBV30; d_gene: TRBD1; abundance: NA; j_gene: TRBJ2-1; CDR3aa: CAWSDGQGYNEQFF; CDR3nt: TGTGCCTGGAGTGATGGACAGGGCTACAATGAGCAGTTCTTC
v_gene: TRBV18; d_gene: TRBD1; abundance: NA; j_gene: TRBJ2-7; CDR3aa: CASRPGQGSEQYF; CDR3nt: TGTGCCAGCCGGCCGGGACAGGGGTCCGAGCAGTACTTC
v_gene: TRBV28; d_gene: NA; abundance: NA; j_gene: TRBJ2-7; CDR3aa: CASSSPFGSEDEQYF; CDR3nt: TGTGCCAGCAGTTCCCCGTTCGGGAGTGAGGACGAGCAGTACTTC